Below, one TCR beta chain is given with its context. Its antigen remains unknown. The sample originates from a study of cytomegalovirus exposure and HLA in healthy donors. General study results and limits: The classifier reportedly diagnosed cytomegalovirus status with high sensitivity and specificity. The study flagged roughly 160 TCR beta chains as cytomegalovirus-associated.

The protocol was immunoSEQ multiplex PCR, while the TCRdb copy is restricted to in-frame clones and leaves out a portion. The table lists approximately 60,000 clones, just under 95% of them singletons. The trim removed 2 bases at V and 2 bases at J, leaving 4 bases unmatched. This CDR3 is 15 amino acids long. Germline V gene sequence: CDR1 SGHTA, CDR2 FQGNSA. This sequence was found in a woman aged 18-30 years in good health and CMV-seropositive. This sequence joins TRBV7-2 and TRBJ2-5; 8 bases line up with TRBD2. Sequencing was done on a sample of PBMCs. CDR3 in amino acids: CASSLLRGDQETQYF. In nucleotides, the CDR3 is TGTGCCAGCAGCTTATTGCGGGGGGATCAAGAGACCCAGTACTTC.